The table lists the clone carrying this T cell receptor (beta chain) with many counts. Its antigen is not identified. TCRdb itself ran the 5' RACE reads through MiXCR, one entry per CDR3 protein. In the table there are 200,000 to 250,000 distinct CDR3 sequences, around 6.8% of which are singletons. The data are from a study of identical twins. General study points: Invariant T cells like MAIT and iNKT could partly confound the zero-insertion analyses.

The CDR3 is 14 amino acids. Germline V gene data show CDR1 as SQVTM and CDR2 as ANQGSEA. Trimming removed 7 bases from V and 1 base from J, with 17 bases in between. This sample also appeared in a second study, on yellow fever vaccine responses in identical twins.

The chain recombines TRBV29-1 with TRBJ2-7, with D possibly TRBD1 on 5 matching bases. The sample taken for sequencing was memory (CD45RO+) T cells sorted from blood. The sequence was collected from a woman between 18 and 29 years old in good health. The CDR3 loop reads CSASGQGESYEQYF. In nucleotides, the CDR3 is TGCAGCGCCTCAGGGCAGGGCGAGTCCTACGAGCAGTACTTC.